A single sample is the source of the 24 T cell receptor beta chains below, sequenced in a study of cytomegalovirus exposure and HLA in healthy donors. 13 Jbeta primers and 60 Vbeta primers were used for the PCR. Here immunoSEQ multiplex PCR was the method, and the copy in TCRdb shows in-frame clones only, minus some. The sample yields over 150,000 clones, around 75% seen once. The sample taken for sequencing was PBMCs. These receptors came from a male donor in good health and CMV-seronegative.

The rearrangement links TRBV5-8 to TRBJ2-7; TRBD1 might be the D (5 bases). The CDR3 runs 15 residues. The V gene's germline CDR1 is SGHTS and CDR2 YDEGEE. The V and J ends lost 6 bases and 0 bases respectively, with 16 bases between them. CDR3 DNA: TGTGCCAGCACCGCTTGGATAGGGGTCTCCTACGAGCAGTACTTC. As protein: CASTAWIGVSYEQYF.

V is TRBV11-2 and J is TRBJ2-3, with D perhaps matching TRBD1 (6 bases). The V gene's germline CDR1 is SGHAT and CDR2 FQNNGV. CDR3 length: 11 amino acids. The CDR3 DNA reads TGTCCACAGGGTAGAACAGATACGCAGTATTTT. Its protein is CPQGRTDTQYF. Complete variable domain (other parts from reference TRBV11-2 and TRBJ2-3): EAGVAQSPRYKIIEKRQSVAFWCNPISGHATLYWYQQILGQGPKLLIQFQNNGVVDDSQLPKDRFSAERLKGVDSTLKIQPAKLEDSAVYLCPQGRTDTQYFGPGTRLTVL.

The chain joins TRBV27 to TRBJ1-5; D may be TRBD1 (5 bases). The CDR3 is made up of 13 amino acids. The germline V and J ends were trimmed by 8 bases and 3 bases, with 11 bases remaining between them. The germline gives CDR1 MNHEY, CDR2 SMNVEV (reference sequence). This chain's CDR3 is CASRREPNQPQHF. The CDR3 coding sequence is TGTGCCAGCCGCAGGGAACCCAATCAGCCCCAGCATTTT.

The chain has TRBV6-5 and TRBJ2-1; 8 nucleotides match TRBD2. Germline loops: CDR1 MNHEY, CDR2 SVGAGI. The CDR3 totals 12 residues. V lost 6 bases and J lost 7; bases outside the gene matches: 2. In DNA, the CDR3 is TGTGCCAGCAGCCGCGGGGGGAATGAGCAGTTCTTC. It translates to CASSRGGNEQFF.

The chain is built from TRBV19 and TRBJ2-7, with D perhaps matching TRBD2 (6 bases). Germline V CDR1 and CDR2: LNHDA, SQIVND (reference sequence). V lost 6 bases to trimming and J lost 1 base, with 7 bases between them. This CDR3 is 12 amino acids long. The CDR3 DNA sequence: TGTGCCAGTAGGGGGGGATCCTACGAGCAGTACTTC. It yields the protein CASRGGSYEQYF.

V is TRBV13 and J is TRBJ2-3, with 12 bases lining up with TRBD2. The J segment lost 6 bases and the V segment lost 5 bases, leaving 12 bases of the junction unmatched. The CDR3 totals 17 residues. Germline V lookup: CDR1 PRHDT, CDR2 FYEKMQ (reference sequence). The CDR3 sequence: CASSQTSGGPWGDTQYF. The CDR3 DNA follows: TGTGCCAGCAGCCAAACTAGCGGGGGGCCTTGGGGGGATACGCAGTATTTT.

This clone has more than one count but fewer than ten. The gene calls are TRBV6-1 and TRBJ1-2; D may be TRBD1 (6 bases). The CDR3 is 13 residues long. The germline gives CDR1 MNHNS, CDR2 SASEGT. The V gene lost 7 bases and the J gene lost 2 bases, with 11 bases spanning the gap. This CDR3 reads CASTTGKNYGYTF. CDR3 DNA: TGTGCCAGCACCACAGGGAAGAACTATGGCTACACCTTC.

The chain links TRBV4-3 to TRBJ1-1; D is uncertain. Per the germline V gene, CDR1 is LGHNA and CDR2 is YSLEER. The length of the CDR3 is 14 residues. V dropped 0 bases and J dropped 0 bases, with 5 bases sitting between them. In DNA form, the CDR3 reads TGCGCCAGCAGCCAAGATAATTTGAACACTGAAGCTTTCTTT. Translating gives CASSQDNLNTEAFF.

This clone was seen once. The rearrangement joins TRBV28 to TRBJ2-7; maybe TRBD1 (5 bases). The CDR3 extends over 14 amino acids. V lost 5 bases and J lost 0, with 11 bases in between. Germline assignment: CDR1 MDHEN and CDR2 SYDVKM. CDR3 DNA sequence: TGTGCCAGCAGTCGTTCAGGGATCTCCTACGAGCAGTACTTC. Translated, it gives CASSRSGISYEQYF. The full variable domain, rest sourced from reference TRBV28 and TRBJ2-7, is DVKVTQSSRYLVKRTGEKVFLECVQDMDHENMFWYRQDPGLGLRLIYFSYDVKMKEKGDIPEGYSVSREKKERFSLILESASTNQTSMYLCASSRSGISYEQYFGPGTRLTVT.

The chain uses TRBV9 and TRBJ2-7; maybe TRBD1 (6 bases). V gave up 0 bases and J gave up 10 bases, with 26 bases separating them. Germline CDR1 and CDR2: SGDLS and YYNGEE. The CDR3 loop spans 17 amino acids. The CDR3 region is CASSVAYGTPVLSDQYF. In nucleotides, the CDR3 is TGTGCCAGCAGCGTAGCTTACGGGACACCCGTCCTTTCCGATCAGTACTTC.

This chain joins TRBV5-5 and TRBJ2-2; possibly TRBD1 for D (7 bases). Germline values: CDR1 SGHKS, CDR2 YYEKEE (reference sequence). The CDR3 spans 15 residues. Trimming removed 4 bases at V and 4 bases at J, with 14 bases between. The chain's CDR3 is CASSPGGGFTGELFF. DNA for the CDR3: TGTGCCAGCAGCCCCGGAGGGGGCTTCACCGGGGAGCTGTTTTTT.

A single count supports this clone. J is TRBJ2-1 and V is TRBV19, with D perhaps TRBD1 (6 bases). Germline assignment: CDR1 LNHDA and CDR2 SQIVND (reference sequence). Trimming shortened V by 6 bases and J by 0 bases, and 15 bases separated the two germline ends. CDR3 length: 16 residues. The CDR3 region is CASSPRTDISYNEQFF. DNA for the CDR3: TGTGCCAGTAGCCCTCGGACAGACATCTCCTACAATGAGCAGTTCTTC.

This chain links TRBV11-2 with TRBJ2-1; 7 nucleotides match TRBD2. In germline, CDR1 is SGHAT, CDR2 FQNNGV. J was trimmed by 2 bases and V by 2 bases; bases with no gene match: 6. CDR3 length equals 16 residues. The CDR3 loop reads CASSLRPSGTYNEQFF. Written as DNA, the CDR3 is TGTGCCAGCAGCTTACGGCCTAGCGGCACCTACAATGAGCAGTTCTTC. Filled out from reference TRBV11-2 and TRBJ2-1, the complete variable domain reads EAGVAQSPRYKIIEKRQSVAFWCNPISGHATLYWYQQILGQGPKLLIQFQNNGVVDDSQLPKDRFSAERLKGVDSTLKIQPAKLEDSAVYLCASSLRPSGTYNEQFFGPGTRLTVL.

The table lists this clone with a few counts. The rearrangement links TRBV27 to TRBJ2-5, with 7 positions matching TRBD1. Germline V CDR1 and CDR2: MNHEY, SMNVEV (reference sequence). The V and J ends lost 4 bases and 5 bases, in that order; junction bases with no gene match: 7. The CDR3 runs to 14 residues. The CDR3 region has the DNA TGTGCCAGCAGTTCCCTAGGGGGCAAGGAGACCCAGTACTTC. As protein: CASSSLGGKETQYF.

The CDR3 bases are TGTGCCAGCAGTAAGAATCTCGGGACAGCTGAAAAACTGTTTTTT. Amino acids: CASSKNLGTAEKLFF. V usage is TRBV27 and J usage is TRBJ1-4, with 7 positions matching TRBD1. Germline V lookup: CDR1 MNHEY, CDR2 SMNVEV (reference sequence). The CDR3 contains 15 residues. V gave up 5 bases and J gave up 7 bases; unmatched junction bases: 10.

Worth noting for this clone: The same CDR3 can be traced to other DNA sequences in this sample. The CDR3, as DNA: TGTGCCAGCAGTTATGGCAGAGGCCAGCCCCAGCATTTT. Protein: CASSYGRGQPQHF. V is TRBV6-5 and J is TRBJ1-5; no reliable D call. The CDR3 contains 13 residues. With 3 bases removed from V and 7 bases from J, the gap between germline ends came to 10 bases. CDR1 is MNHEY, CDR2 SVGAGI, per germline.

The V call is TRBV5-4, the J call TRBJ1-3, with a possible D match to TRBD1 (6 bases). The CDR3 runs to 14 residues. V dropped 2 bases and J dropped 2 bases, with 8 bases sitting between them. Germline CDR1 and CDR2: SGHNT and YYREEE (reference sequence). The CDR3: CASSFTGTGNTIYF. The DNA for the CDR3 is TGTGCCAGCAGCTTCACAGGGACTGGAAACACCATATATTTT.

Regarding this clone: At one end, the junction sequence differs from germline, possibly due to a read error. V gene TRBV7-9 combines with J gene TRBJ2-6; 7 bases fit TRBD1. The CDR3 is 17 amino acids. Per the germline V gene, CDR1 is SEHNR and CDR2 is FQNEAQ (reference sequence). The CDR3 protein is CSSRPQGSVSGANVLTF. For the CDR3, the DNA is TGTTCCAGCAGGCCACAGGGGTCCGTCTCTGGGGCCAACGTCCTGACTTTC.

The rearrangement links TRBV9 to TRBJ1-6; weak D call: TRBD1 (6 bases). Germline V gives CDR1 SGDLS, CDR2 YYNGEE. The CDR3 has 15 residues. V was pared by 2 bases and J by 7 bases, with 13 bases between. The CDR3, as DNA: TGTGCCAGCAGCGTTTTAGACAGGTTGAATTCACCCCTCCACTTT. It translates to CASSVLDRLNSPLHF.

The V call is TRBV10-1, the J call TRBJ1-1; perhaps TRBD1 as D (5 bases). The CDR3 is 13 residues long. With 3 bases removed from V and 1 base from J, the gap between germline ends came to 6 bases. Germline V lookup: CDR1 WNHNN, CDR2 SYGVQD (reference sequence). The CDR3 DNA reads TGCGCCAGCAGTGACGGGGGGAACACTGAAGCTTTCTTT. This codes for CASSDGGNTEAFF.

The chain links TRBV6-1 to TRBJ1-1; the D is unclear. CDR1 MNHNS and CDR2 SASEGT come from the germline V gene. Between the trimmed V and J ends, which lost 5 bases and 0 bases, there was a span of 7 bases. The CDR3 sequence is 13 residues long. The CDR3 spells CASSLVLNTEAFF. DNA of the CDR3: TGTGCCAGCAGTTTAGTCTTGAACACTGAAGCTTTCTTT.

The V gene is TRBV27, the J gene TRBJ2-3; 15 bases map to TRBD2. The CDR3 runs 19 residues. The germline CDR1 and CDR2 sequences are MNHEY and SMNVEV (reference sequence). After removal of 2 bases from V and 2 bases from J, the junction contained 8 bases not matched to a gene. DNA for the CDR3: TGTGCCAGCAGTTTACCCGGGACTAGCGGGGGGACGTACACAGATACGCAGTATTTT. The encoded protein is CASSLPGTSGGTYTDTQYF.

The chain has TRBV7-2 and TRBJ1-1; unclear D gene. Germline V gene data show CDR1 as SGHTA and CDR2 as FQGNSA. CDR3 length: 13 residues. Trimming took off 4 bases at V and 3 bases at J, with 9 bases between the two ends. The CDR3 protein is CASSSRHHTEAFF. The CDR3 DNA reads TGTGCCAGCAGCTCGAGACACCACACTGAAGCTTTCTTT. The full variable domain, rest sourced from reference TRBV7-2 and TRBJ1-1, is GAGVSQSPSNKVTEKGKDVELRCDPISGHTALYWYRQSLGQGLEFLIYFQGNSAPDKSGLPSDRFSAERTGGSVSTLTIQRTQQEDSAVYLCASSSRHHTEAFFGQGTRLTVV.

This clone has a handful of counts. CDR3 coding DNA: TGCGCCAGCAGCCAAGATGCGACAGCGGGGTACTACGAGCAGTACTTC. Translation gives CASSQDATAGYYEQYF. The V call is TRBV4-1, the J call TRBJ2-7, with TRBD2 identical over 7 bases. Germline V gene lookup returns CDR1 MGHRA and CDR2 YSYEKL. V was pared by 0 bases and J by 3 bases, with 8 bases of the junction left unmatched. The CDR3 totals 16 residues.